This T cell receptor beta chain stems from a study of T cell clones after liver transplantation. Study details: Tolerant meant at least one year fully off immunosuppression without liver enzymes above twice normal. Timepoints were pre-transplant, pre-withdrawal, and after withdrawal was completed or failed.

Measured with immunoSEQ multiplex PCR; TCRdb has only the in-frame clones, and not every one. The sample comprises about 75,000 clones, more than 75% of which are singletons, and approximately 2.4% rests with the top ten. The ends were cut back, 6 bases at V and 2 bases at J, with 6 bases in the middle. Per the germline V gene, CDR1 is KGHSH and CDR2 is LQKENI. There are 12 residues in the CDR3. A single count supports this clone. This sequence was found in a human donor who received a liver transplant. V gene TRBV18 combines with J gene TRBJ2-3; D call uncertain. The sequences come from CD4+ T cells from blood, collected before liver transplant. This CDR3 is CASSETTDTQYF. DNA of the CDR3: TGTGCCAGCTCGGAGACCACAGATACGCAGTATTTT.